The sequence of this TCR beta chain was determined in a study of blood T cell repertoires in COVID-19. For the study at large: Donors in the United States, Italy and Spain gave samples during acute or convalescent COVID-19. Sources were T cells, B-cell-depleted T cells, or PBMCs; the material itself was cDNA or gDNA.

Germline assignment: CDR1 SNHLY and CDR2 FYNNEI. The CDR3 consists of 12 residues. Trimming stripped 7 bases from V and 7 bases from J, with 10 bases between. As originally analysed: Amplified reference gene primers provided the basis for estimating nucleated cell counts. Generated by immunoSEQ multiplex PCR, the TCRdb table keeps only in-frame clones and is missing some. From that table come the V and J calls and clone size; the DNA was used to work out D and trimming. The table lists about 220,000 clones, less than 85% of them singletons. The chain carries TRBV2 and TRBJ1-4; D gene unclear. This receptor was obtained from a woman aged 80 or over with acute or convalescent COVID-19. The sequencing input was peripheral blood. The CDR3 DNA is TGTGCCAGCAAACTACTGTCTGAAAAACTGTTTTTT. It encodes CASKLLSEKLFF.